This record concerns one T cell receptor beta chain sequence. Profiled with immunoSEQ multiplex PCR; TCRdb holds only in-frame clones, not every one. The table lists roughly 380,000 clones, around 85% of them singletons. The CDR3 runs 13 residues. The germline V gene has CDR1 MNHNS and CDR2 SASEGT. V dropped 3 bases and J dropped 6; count of bases not matched to a gene: 4. The sample originates from a study of blood T cell repertoires in COVID-19. Study-level information: Acute and convalescent COVID-19 specimens originated in the United States, Italy and Spain. PBMCs, B-cell-depleted T cells, or T cells were the source of the cDNA or gDNA that made up the material.

The chain uses TRBV6-1 and TRBJ1-1, with 7 bases that match TRBD1. Source material: peripheral blood. The sequence was obtained from a woman between 18 and 30 years old with acute or convalescent COVID-19. In DNA, the CDR3 is TGTGCCAGCAGTGACGATCAGGGGGCTGAAGCTTTCTTT. This translates into CASSDDQGAEAFF.